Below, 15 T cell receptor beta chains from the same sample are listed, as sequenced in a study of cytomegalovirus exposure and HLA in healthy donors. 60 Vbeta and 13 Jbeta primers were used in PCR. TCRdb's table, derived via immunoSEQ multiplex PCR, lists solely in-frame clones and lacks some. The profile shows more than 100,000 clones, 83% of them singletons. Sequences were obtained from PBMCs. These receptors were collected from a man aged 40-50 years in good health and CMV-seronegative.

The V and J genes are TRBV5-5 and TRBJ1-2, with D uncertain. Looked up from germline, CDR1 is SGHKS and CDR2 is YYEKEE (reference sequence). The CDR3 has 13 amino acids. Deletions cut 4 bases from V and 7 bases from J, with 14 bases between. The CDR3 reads CASSPSGDCGYTF. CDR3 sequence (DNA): TGTGCCAGCAGCCCCTCCGGGGATTGTGGCTACACCTTC.

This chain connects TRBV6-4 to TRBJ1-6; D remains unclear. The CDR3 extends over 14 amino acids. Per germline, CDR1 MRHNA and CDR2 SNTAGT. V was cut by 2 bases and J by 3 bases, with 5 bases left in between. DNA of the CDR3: TGTGCCAGCAGTGACGCGGGCTATAATTCACCCCTCCACTTT. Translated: CASSDAGYNSPLHF.

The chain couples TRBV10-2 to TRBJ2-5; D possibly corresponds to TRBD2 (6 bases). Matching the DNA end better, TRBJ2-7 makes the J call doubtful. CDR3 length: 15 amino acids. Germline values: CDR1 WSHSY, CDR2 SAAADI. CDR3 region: CASSMVGGDGYEQYF. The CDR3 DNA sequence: TGCGCCAGCAGTATGGTCGGGGGAGATGGGTACGAGCAGTACTTC.

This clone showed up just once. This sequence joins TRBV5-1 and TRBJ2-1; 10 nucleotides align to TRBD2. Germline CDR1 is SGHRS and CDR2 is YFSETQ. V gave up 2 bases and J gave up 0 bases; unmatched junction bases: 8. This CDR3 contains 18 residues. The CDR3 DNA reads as TGCGCCAGCAGCTTTATAACTAGCGGGGATCCCTCCTACAATGAGCAGTTCTTC. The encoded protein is CASSFITSGDPSYNEQFF.

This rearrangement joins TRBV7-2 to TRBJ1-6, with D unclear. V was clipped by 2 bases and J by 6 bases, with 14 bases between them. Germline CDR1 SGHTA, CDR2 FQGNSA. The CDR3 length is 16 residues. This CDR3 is CASSLLIQSLNSPLHF. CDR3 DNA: TGTGCCAGCAGCTTATTAATACAGAGCCTTAATTCACCCCTCCACTTT.

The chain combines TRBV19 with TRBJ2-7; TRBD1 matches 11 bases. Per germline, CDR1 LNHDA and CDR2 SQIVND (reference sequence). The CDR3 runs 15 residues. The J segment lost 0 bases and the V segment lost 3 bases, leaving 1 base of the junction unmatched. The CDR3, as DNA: TGTGCCAGTAGTATCGGGACAGGGGGCTCCTACGAGCAGTACTTC. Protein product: CASSIGTGGSYEQYF.

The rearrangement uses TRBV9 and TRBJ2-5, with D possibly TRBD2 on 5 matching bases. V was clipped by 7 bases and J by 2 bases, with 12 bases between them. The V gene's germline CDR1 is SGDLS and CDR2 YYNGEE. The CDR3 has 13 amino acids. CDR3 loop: CASARGTQETQYF. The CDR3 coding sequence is TGTGCCAGCGCACGGGGAACACAAGAGACCCAGTACTTC. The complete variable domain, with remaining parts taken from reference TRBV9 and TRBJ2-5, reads DSGVTQTPKHLITATGQRVTLRCSPRSGDLSVYWYQQSLDQGLQFLIQYYNGEERAKGNILERFSAQQFPDLHSELNLSSLELGDSALYFCASARGTQETQYFGPGTRLLVL.

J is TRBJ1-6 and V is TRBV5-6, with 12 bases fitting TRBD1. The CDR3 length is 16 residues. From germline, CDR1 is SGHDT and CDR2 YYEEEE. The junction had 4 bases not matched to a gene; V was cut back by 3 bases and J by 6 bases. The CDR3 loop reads CASSSGQGAGNSPLHF. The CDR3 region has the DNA TGTGCCAGCAGCTCGGGACAGGGGGCTGGTAATTCACCCCTCCACTTT.

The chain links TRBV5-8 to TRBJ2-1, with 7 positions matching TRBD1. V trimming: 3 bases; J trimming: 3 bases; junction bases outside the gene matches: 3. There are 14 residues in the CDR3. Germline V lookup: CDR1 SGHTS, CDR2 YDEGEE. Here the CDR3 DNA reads TGTGCCAGCAGCTCAGGGGGTTACTACAATGAGCAGTTCTTC. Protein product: CASSSGGYYNEQFF.

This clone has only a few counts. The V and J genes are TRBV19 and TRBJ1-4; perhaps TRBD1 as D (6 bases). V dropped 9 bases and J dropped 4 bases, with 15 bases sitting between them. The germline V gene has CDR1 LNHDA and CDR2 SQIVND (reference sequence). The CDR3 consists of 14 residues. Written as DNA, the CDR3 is TGTGCCAGCGCGGGGGGGCAGGGTAATGAAAAACTGTTTTTT. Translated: CASAGGQGNEKLFF.

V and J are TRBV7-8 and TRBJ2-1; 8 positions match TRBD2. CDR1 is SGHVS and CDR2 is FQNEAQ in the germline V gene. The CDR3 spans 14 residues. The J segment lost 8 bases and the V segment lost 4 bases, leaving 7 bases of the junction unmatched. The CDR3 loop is CASSSLAGWDEQFF. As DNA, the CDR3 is TGTGCCAGCAGCTCGTTAGCGGGGTGGGATGAGCAGTTCTTC.

CDR3 sequence reads: CASSEWKGVGYEQYF. The CDR3 DNA sequence: TGTGCCAGCAGTGAATGGAAGGGAGTCGGCTACGAGCAGTACTTC. The rearrangement uses TRBV2 and TRBJ2-7; possibly TRBD2 for D (5 bases). CDR1 SNHLY and CDR2 FYNNEI come from the germline V gene. Trimming stripped 2 bases from V and 3 bases from J, with 14 bases between. The CDR3 runs 15 residues.

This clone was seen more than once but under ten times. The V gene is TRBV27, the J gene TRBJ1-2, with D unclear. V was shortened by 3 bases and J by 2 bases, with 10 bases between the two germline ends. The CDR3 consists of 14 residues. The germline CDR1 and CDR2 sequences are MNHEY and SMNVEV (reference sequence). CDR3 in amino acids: CASSFSGSNYGYTF. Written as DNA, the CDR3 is TGTGCCAGCAGTTTTTCGGGATCAAACTATGGCTACACCTTC.

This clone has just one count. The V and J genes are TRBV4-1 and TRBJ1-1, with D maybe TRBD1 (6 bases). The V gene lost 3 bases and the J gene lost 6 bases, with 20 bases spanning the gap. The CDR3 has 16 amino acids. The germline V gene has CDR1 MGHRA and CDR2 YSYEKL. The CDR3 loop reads CASSQTPDRSKAEAFF. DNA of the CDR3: TGCGCCAGCAGCCAGACTCCGGACAGATCCAAGGCTGAAGCTTTCTTT.

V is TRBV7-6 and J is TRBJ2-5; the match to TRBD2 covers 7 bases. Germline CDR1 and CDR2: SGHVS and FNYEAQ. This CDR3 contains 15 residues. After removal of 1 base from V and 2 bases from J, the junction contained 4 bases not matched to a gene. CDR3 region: CASSLGTGGQETQYF. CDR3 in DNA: TGTGCCAGCAGCTTAGGGACCGGGGGGCAAGAGACCCAGTACTTC.